A selection of T cell receptor beta chains follows, all from one sample in a study of beta chain features in type 1 diabetes. Profiled with immunoSEQ multiplex PCR; TCRdb holds only in-frame clones, not every one. The sample has 10,000 to 15,000 clones, about 42% seen once. Sequenced: stem cell memory CD4+ T cells from blood. These receptors were taken from a man aged 18-30 years in good health. Each CDR3 is given with its conserved first and last residue. A D gene is named only where the DNA matches it firmly. Size tells how often a clone was seen (once, few, many) or the class of an expanded clone, and some rows leave it out.

. TRBJ1-3 TRBV15 . TGTGCCACCAGCAGAGATTTAGCGGATAACACCATATATTTT CATSRDLADNTIYF
few TRBJ2-7 TRBV7-6 . TGTGCCAGCAGCTTATACCACACGATTTACGAGCAGTACTTC CASSLYHTIYEQYF
few TRBJ1-6 TRBV7-2 TRBD1 TGTGCCAGCAGCCGGACAGGGGAGAGTTCACCCCTCCACTTT CASSRTGESSPLHF
. TRBJ2-5 TRBV28 TRBD1 TGTGCCAGCAGGGTTACAGGGGGTGGGGAGACCCAGTACTTC CASRVTGGGETQYF
. TRBJ2-5 TRBV2 TRBD2 TGTGCCCGCGGGGGGAGATGGGCGGGAGAGACCCAGTACTTC CARGGRWAGETQYF
. TRBJ1-5 TRBV15 TRBD1 TGTGCCACCAGCAGGAGACAGGGGGATCAGCCCCAGCATTTT CATSRRQGDQPQHF
. TRBJ2-3 TRBV5-1 TRBD2 TGCGCCAGCAACCTGGGGTTAGCGGGGGGGAGCACAGATACGCAGTATTTT CASNLGLAGGSTDTQYF
few TRBJ2-1 TRBV28 . TGTGCCAGCAGTTTACAGGGGGGCGTCTACAATGAGCAGTTCTTC CASSLQGGVYNEQFF
few TRBJ2-7 TRBV7-9 . TGTGCCAGCAGCTTAGGGGGAGAACTCTACGAGCAGTACTTC CASSLGGELYEQYF
. TRBJ2-7 TRBV6-5 TRBD1 TGTGCCAGCAGTTCCGGACAGGGGTTAGACTACGAGCAGTACTTC CASSSGQGLDYEQYF
. TRBJ2-2 TRBV4-3 TRBD2 TGCGCCAGCAGCCAAACCGGACTAGCGGGAAACACCGGGGAGCTGTTTTTT CASSQTGLAGNTGELFF
few TRBJ2-5 TRBV5-1 . TGCGCCAGCAGTCCTGGACAGTCACAAGAGACCCAGTACTTC CASSPGQSQETQYF
few TRBJ2-7 TRBV7-9 TRBD2 TGTGCCAGCAGCTACCCCGGGGGGGCGTACAACGAGCAGTACTTC CASSYPGGAYNEQYF
. TRBJ1-6 TRBV7-9 . TGTGCCAGCAGCTTAGCCGAGGGGGTAAATTCACCCCTCCACTTT CASSLAEGVNSPLHF
. TRBJ1-2 TRBV7-3 . TGTGCCAGCAGCTTAAACCCCCGGGACACCTATGGCTACACCTTC CASSLNPRDTYGYTF
few TRBJ2-6 TRBV2 . TGTGCCAGCAGTGAAGTAGTCAGGGGCTCTGGGGCCAACGTCCTGACTTTC CASSEVVRGSGANVLTF
. TRBJ2-3 TRBV11-2 TRBD1 TGTGCCAGCAGCTCCAGACAGGGCCTCGATACGCAGTATTTT CASSSRQGLDTQYF
. TRBJ2-2 TRBV18 . TGTGCCAGCTCACCCCCGGGGGCCGGGGAGCTGTTTTTT CASSPPGAGELFF
. TRBJ1-6 TRBV28 . TGTGCCAGCAGTTTAAGTCCAGAATCTTCACCCCTCCACTTT CASSLSPESSPLHF
. TRBJ2-3 TRBV6-6 TRBD2 TGTGCCAGCAAGACTAGCGGGGAACCTTCCGATACGCAGTATTTT CASKTSGEPSDTQYF
. TRBJ1-3 TRBV5-6 TRBD1 TGTGCCAGCAGCTTGGGGCAGGGGGCCATATATTTT CASSLGQGAIYF
few TRBJ1-5 TRBV5-8 . TGTGCCAGCAGCTTTTCACGGGATCAGCCCCAGCATTTT CASSFSRDQPQHF
. TRBJ2-3 TRBV5-1 . TGCGCCAGCAGCTTGGAGGCCAGGGCTACAGATACGCAGTATTTT CASSLEARATDTQYF
. TRBJ1-5 TRBV7-2 TRBD1 TGTGCCAGCAGCCCGTCGGGACAGCCCAATCAGCCCCAGCATTTT CASSPSGQPNQPQHF
few TRBJ1-1 TRBV18 . TGTGCCAGCTCACCACCCTCCGGTAACACTGAAGCTTTCTTT CASSPPSGNTEAFF
few TRBJ2-7 TRBV7-2 . TGTGCCAGCAGCTCATACAGGGAACCCTACGAGCAGTACTTC CASSSYREPYEQYF
. TRBJ2-3 TRBV7-2 . TGTGCCAGCAGCTTTAATCTAAATTCCCCAGATACGCAGTATTTT CASSFNLNSPDTQYF
. TRBJ2-7 TRBV14 TRBD1 TGTGCCAGCAGCCAGTACAGGACAGGGGGCAACGAGCAGTACTTC CASSQYRTGGNEQYF
few TRBJ2-7 TRBV4-3 . TGCGCCAGCAGCCAATGGGCCGGGGGGCTGGGGGAGCAGTACTTC CASSQWAGGLGEQYF
. TRBJ2-7 TRBV28 . TGTGCCTGGGGATACAGGTCCTACGAGCAGTACTTC CAWGYRSYEQYF
. TRBJ2-3 TRBV30 TRBD1 TGTGCCTGGAGGAAGCGGACAGGACGCACAGATACGCAGTATTTT CAWRKRTGRTDTQYF
. TRBJ2-7 TRBV28 TRBD2 TGTGCCAGCAGTTTAGGCGGGGGGCCTTCCTACGAGCAGTACTTC CASSLGGGPSYEQYF
. TRBJ2-7 TRBV19 TRBD2 TGTGCCAGTAGTGTCACTAGCGGGGGGGCCTACGAGCAGTACTTC CASSVTSGGAYEQYF
. TRBJ2-1 TRBV21-1 . TGTGCCAGCAGCAAGGGACCTACTAGCTATGAGCAGTTCTTC CASSKGPTSYEQFF
. TRBJ1-5 TRBV4-2 . TGTGCCAGCAGCCAAGAGGGGCAGGGCTATAGCAATCAGCCCCAGCATTTT CASSQEGQGYSNQPQHF
. TRBJ2-2 TRBV6-6 TRBD1 TGTGCCAGCAGTCGCACAGGGGACACCGGGGAGCTGTTTTTT CASSRTGDTGELFF
medium-sized TRBJ2-7 TRBV7-2 TRBD1 TGTGCCAGCAGCCCAGCCGGGGGGACAGGGCTGTACGAGCAGTACTTC CASSPAGGTGLYEQYF
few TRBJ2-1 TRBV9 TRBD2 TGTGCCAGCAGCGTGAACCCGGGACTTCGGGGGGGGATCAACAATGAGCAGTTCTTC CASSVNPGLRGGINNEQFF
. TRBJ2-3 TRBV11-1 . TGTGCCAGCAGCTCCCCAGGACTCCCCACAGATACGCAGTATTTT CASSSPGLPTDTQYF
. TRBJ2-1 TRBV28 TRBD1 TGTGCCAGCAGAAGCCCGGGACAGGGGATGTACAATGAGCAGTTCTTC CASRSPGQGMYNEQFF
few TRBJ2-3 TRBV7-2 . TGTGCCAGCAGCTCGACAGGTGTCGGCACAGATACGCAGTATTTT CASSSTGVGTDTQYF
once TRBJ1-5 TRBV27 TRBD1 TGTGCCAGCAGTTCAGGACAGGGGGCATATAGCAATCAGCCCCAGCATTTT CASSSGQGAYSNQPQHF
. TRBJ1-5 TRBV2 TRBD1 TGTGCCAGCAGTGAAGCGGGACAGGGGAGCAATCAGCCCCAGCATTTT CASSEAGQGSNQPQHF